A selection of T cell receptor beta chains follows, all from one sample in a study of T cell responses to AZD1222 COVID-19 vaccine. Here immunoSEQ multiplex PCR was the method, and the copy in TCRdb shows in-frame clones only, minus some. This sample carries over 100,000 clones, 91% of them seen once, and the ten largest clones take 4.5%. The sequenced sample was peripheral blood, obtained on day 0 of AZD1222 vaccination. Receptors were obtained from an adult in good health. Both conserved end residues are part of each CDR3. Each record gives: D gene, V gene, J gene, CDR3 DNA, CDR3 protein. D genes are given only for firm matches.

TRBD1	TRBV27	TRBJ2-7	TGTGCCAGCAGCCTCGGGACAGGGCCTTCCTACGAGCAGTACTTC	CASSLGTGPSYEQYF
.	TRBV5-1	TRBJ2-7	TGCGCCAGCAGCCCGGGACTGGCGGGGTACGAGCAGTACTTC	CASSPGLAGYEQYF
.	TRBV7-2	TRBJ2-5	TGTGCCAGCAGCCGGATTAGGCGAGAGACCCAGTACTTC	CASSRIRRETQYF
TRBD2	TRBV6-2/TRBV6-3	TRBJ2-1	TGTGCCAGCAGTTACTCGCCCGAGGGACTAGCGGGGGAGGATGAGCAGTTCTTC	CASSYSPEGLAGEDEQFF
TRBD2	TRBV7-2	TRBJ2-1	TGTGCCAGCAGCCAGACTAGCGGCGTCTTTGATGAGCAGTTCTTC	CASSQTSGVFDEQFF
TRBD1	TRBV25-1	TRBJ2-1	TGTGCCAGCAGTGGGGACAGGCCCACCTACAATGAGCAGTTCTTC	CASSGDRPTYNEQFF
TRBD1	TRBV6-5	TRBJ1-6	TGTGCCACCCGAACCACAGGGGGCAATTCACCCCTCCACTTT	CATRTTGGNSPLHF
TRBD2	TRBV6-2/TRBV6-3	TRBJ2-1	TGTGCCAGCAGTTACTCCGGGAGGGAGGGAGATGAGCAGTTCTTC	CASSYSGREGDEQFF
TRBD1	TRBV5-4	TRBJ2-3	TGTGCCAGCCGAGCTAACAGGGGCGGCACAGATACGCAGTATTTT	CASRANRGGTDTQYF
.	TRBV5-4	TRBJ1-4	TGTGCCAGCAGCTTGGGGCAAGTACCTGAAAAACTGTTTTTT	CASSLGQVPEKLFF
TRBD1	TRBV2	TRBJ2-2	TGTGCCAGCAGTGGACAGGGCCTGAACACCGGGGAGCTGTTTTTT	CASSGQGLNTGELFF
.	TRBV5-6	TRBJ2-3	TGTGCCAGCAACAATTGGGGGGCCGGGGGCACAGATACGCAGTATTTT	CASNNWGAGGTDTQYF
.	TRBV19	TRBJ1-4	TGTGCCAGTAGAGGAGGGGCGACTAATGAAAAACTGTTTTTT	CASRGGATNEKLFF
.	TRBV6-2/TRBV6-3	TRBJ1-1	TGTGCCAGCAGTTACTCCTACACTGAAGCTTTCTTT	CASSYSYTEAFF
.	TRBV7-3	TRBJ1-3	TGTGCCAGCAGCTGGGGGGGCGCCGCTGGAAACACCATATATTTT	CASSWGGAAGNTIYF
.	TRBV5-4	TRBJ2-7	TGTGCCAGCAGCTTACAGGGCGCAAACTACGAGCAGTACTTC	CASSLQGANYEQYF
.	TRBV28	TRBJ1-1	TGTGCCAGCAGTGGCAGGGAACTAACCCTGAACACTGAAGCTTTCTTT	CASSGRELTLNTEAFF
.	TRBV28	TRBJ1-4	TGTGCCAGCAGTTCGGGGGGGCCCCTCGGTGACAGAGGTAATGAAAAACTGTTTTTT	CASSSGGPLGDRGNEKLFF
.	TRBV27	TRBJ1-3	TGTGCCAGCAGCAAACTAGGCTCTGGAAACACCATATATTTT	CASSKLGSGNTIYF